This T cell receptor beta chain is from a study of blood T cell repertoires in COVID-19. Study background: The study drew acute and convalescent COVID-19 samples from the United States, Italy and Spain. Sources were T cells, B-cell-depleted T cells, or PBMCs; the material itself was cDNA or gDNA.

Authors' methods: Quantification of nucleated cells was approximated via reference gene primer amplification. Generated by immunoSEQ multiplex PCR, the TCRdb table keeps only in-frame clones and is missing some. D and trimming were read from the DNA, whereas the V and J calls and clone size are those reported in that table. This sample carries roughly 330,000 clones, 86% of them seen once, and the ten largest clones take around 1.6%. This CDR3 contains 16 residues. Germline CDR1 SEHNR, CDR2 FQNEAQ (reference sequence). V dropped 2 bases and J dropped 10; count of bases not matched to a gene: 15. This chain uses TRBV7-9 with TRBJ1-1; 8 positions agree with TRBD1. The specimen was peripheral blood. This clonotype was obtained from a woman aged 50 to 65 with acute or convalescent COVID-19. The CDR3 spells CASSLTQTGDRLRAFF. Here the CDR3 DNA reads TGTGCCAGCAGCTTAACCCAAACAGGGGACAGGCTGCGAGCTTTCTTT.